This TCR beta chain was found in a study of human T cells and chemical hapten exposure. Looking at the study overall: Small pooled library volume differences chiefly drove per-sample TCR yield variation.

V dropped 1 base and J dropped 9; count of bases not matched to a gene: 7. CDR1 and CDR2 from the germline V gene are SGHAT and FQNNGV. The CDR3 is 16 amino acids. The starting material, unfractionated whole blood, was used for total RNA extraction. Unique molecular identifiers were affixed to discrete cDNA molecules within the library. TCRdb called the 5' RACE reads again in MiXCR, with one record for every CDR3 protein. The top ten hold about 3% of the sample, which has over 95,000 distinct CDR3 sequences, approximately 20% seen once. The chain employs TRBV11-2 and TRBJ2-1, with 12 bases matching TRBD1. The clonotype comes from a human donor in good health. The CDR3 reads CASSLVLGQGAGEQFF. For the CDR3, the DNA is TGTGCCAGCAGCTTAGTGCTGGGACAGGGGGCAGGTGAGCAGTTCTTC.